The clone carrying this TCR beta chain was counted only a few times. The antigen is not known. This entry belongs to a study of cytomegalovirus exposure and HLA in healthy donors. Amplification used 60 Vbeta primers and 13 Jbeta primers. Assay: immunoSEQ multiplex PCR; the TCRdb copy retains only in-frame clones and omits some. The table lists under 200,000 clones, around 75% of them singletons. Whole-study findings and limits: In a later analysis, across HLA loci, associated TCR counts were highest for DRB1, lowest for HLA-C. Most CMV-associated TCR beta chains appeared HLA-restricted in a later analysis. Some TCR beta chains (164 of them) were listed as cytomegalovirus-associated.

V lost 1 base and J 3 bases, leaving 13 bases between the germline ends. Germline CDR1 is SGHTA and CDR2 is FQGNSA. The CDR3 spans 15 residues. The sample consisted of PBMCs. The chain employs TRBV7-2 and TRBJ2-7, with D possibly matching TRBD2 (6 bases). The clonotype comes from a young woman in good health and CMV-seronegative. The CDR3 nucleotides read TGTGCCAGCAGCTTAGGCCCCGGGAGCGACTACGAGCAGTACTTC. Translation gives CASSLGPGSDYEQYF.